This note documents a single T cell receptor beta chain sequence. What antigen it recognizes has not been identified. Nothing much larger sits one base from this clone, and base qualities are not available. PBMCs were isolated by Ficoll-Paque density gradient centrifugation. The sample is drawn from a study of T-cell memory formation after mild COVID-19 (TCRdb year 2021). As for the study more broadly: TCR sequence clusters from the two donors were found to be largely donor specific. Longitudinal TCRalpha and TCRbeta repertoire sequencing tracked T-cell clones expanding and contracting after mild COVID-19 in a couple of donors. The cohort was made up of two young adult volunteers, one female and one male, who were previously healthy. Results and caveats for the whole study, not just this receptor: Contracting CD4+ clones appeared mostly in the CM and EM memory subsets, whereas CD8+ clones were enriched in EMRA. Some responding clones were found in pre-infection memory, which suggests that pre-existing cross-reactive memory T cells took part in the SARS-CoV-2 response. From day 15 to 85, contracting clones showed balanced CD4/CD8 phenotypes, whereas a second wave of clones that expanded from day 15 to 37 leaned towards CD4+. The study covered only a couple of mild cases, and larger cohorts including severe cases with pre-infection samples were considered necessary. The second-wave clones that peaked on day 37 were not confirmed to be SARS-CoV-2 specific.

Sequencer: Illumina NovaSeq 6000. TCRalpha and TCRbeta cDNA libraries were built by 5'RACE with constant-segment primers, adding sample barcodes and unique molecular identifiers. RNA was extracted from every sample with Trizol reagent. Library amplification was performed in two PCR steps, and a second sample barcode and Illumina TruSeq adapters were introduced in the second step. The libraries were sequenced on an Illumina NovaSeq using 2 x 150 bp paired-end reads. The paper's processing steps were these. Reads were demultiplexed and collapsed into UMI-guided consensus sequences with migec v1.2.7. Using mixcr v2.1.11, UMI consensuses were aligned to TRA and TRB V and J templates and then assembled into clonotypes. Clonotypes were classified as expanded or contracted when called significant by both edgeR and NoisET, with noise models trained on biological replicates. For edgeR calls, a false discovery rate-adjusted p below 0.01 and a log2 fold-change threshold of 1 were applied. As an exploratory analysis of dynamics, max-normalized trajectories of the 1000 most abundant clonotypes were examined with PCA combined with hierarchical clustering. The CD4 or CD8 phenotype of responding clones was assigned using the separately sequenced CD4+ and CD8+ repertoires. The public reads were reprocessed in TCRdb via fastp at Q25 and MiXCR, keeping in-frame beta chains. Rows with one shared CDR3 protein collapse into an entry with the most common genes and DNA. In this record, the V and J calls reflect TCRdb's handling and not the investigators' own analysis. The sample data list 450,000 or so distinct CDR3 sequences, and approximately 20% of these were observed just once. The ten largest clones take up around 8% of the sample.

Looking up the germline V gene yields CDR1 SGHTA and CDR2 FQGTGA. V is pared back by 0 bases and J by 5 bases, with 8 bases lying between the germline termini. CDR3 length: 14 amino acids, cysteine to phenylalanine. Kept here is only the CDR3 DNA, which spans 42 bases and is read in frame from base 1. The rearrangement joined TRBV7-3 to TRBJ2-1; no D segment can be confidently identified. The sequence derives from an adult woman who had mild COVID-19 (a few samples of this study predate the infection). The sample titles of this study are shuffled in the database, so cell type and time point are left out; the donor was told from shared clones. The sample was PBMCs or a T cell subset sorted from them (not recorded which). At the DNA level, the sequence is TGTGCCAGCAGCTTAACGGTAGGGAACAATGAGCAGTTCTTC. This translates into CASSLTVGNNEQFF.